The rows below give T cell receptor beta chains drawn from one sample of a study of T cell repertoires in cytomegalovirus infection. Using its own MiXCR run on the reads, TCRdb lists one record per CDR3 protein. The data show approximately 170,000 distinct CDR3 sequences, 17% seen once. Material: CD8+ T cells from PBMCs. The source of these receptors is a human donor in good health (CMV status not recorded). Some clones in this sample may be carry-over from other donors' samples. CDR3s include the opening cysteine and the closing phenylalanine or tryptophan. The D gene is left open where the match is weak. Rows give clone size only sometimes, using once, few, many, or a class for an expanded clone.

cdr3_length	v_call	d_call	j_call	clone_size	cdr3_nt	cdr3_aa
15	TRBV6-2/TRBV6-3	TRBD2	TRBJ2-7	NA	TGTGCCAGCAGACTCCAACTAGCGGGAGCCTACGAGCAGTACTTC	CASRLQLAGAYEQYF
11	TRBV7-2	NA	TRBJ1-1	NA	TGTGCCAGCAGTATAGGGGTTGAAGCTTTCTTT	CASSIGVEAFF
13	TRBV6-5	TRBD1	TRBJ1-4	NA	TGTGCCAGCAGTTATAGCGACAGGGAGAAACTGTTTTTT	CASSYSDREKLFF
17	TRBV2	NA	TRBJ1-1	few	TGTGCCAGCAGTATGACAGGAAGTACAGACCAGAACACTGAAGCTTTCTTT	CASSMTGSTDQNTEAFF
13	TRBV6-2/TRBV6-3	NA	TRBJ2-2	NA	TGTGCCAGCACCTCGCCCCCCACCGGGGAGCTGTTTTTT	CASTSPPTGELFF
15	TRBV29-1	NA	TRBJ2-7	NA	TGCAGCGTTGAGCTCTCCTACAGACCCTCCTACGAGCAGTACTTC	CSVELSYRPSYEQYF
13	TRBV20-1	NA	TRBJ2-3	NA	TGCAGTGCTCTAACGGATTACACAGATACGCAGTATTTT	CSALTDYTDTQYF
13	TRBV19	NA	TRBJ2-7	NA	TGTGCCAGTAGTATCGGTGGAGCGTTCGAGCAGTACTTC	CASSIGGAFEQYF
17	TRBV7-7	TRBD2	TRBJ2-2	NA	TGTGCCAGCAGCTTAGCGGTAGCGGGAGGGGACACCGGGGAGCTGTTTTTT	CASSLAVAGGDTGELFF
16	TRBV7-2	NA	TRBJ2-2	NA	TGTGCCAGCAGCTTAGAACCAGGGGGGTTAACCGGGGAGCTGTTTTTT	CASSLEPGGLTGELFF
12	TRBV6-1	NA	TRBJ1-1	NA	TGTGCCAGCAGTAGTACCAACACTGAAGCTTTCTTT	CASSSTNTEAFF
13	TRBV27	TRBD2	TRBJ2-7	few	TGTGCCAGCAGTTGGACTAGCGTTTACGAGCAGTACTTC	CASSWTSVYEQYF
23	TRBV6-2/TRBV6-3	NA	TRBJ2-1	NA	TGTGCCAGCAGTTACTCGGCATCTGGGGACTGGACAGCTATGCTGGGCTCCTACAATGAGCAGTTCTTC	CASSYSASGDWTAMLGSYNEQFF
15	TRBV7-2	TRBD2	TRBJ2-1	many	TGTGCCAGCAGCCCGACTAGCGGGGGGGCCGGAGAGCAGTTCTTC	CASSPTSGGAGEQFF
14	TRBV28	NA	TRBJ2-7	NA	TGTGCCAGCAGTTCCTGGACTGTCTCCTACGAGCAGTACTTC	CASSSWTVSYEQYF
13	TRBV28	NA	TRBJ1-1	NA	TGTGCCATCGCGAGGGGTTGGGGTCGAATTGCTTTCTTT	CAIARGWGRIAFF
10	TRBV20-1	NA	TRBJ1-2	NA	TGCAGTGCTGGGGGAGGGGGCTACACCTTC	CSAGGGGYTF
18	TRBV12-5	NA	TRBJ2-2	NA	TGTGCTAGTGGTTTGGTACTGTCCGGGCAGGGTGACACCGGGGAGCTGTTTTTT	CASGLVLSGQGDTGELFF
14	TRBV7-2	NA	TRBJ2-7	many	TGTGCCAGCACCCTCCTTGGAGGAATCTACGAGCAGTACTTC	CASTLLGGIYEQYF
12	TRBV10-3	NA	TRBJ1-1	few	TGTGCCATAAAAGAGGGGTCTACTGAAGCTTTCTTT	CAIKEGSTEAFF
15	TRBV7-9	NA	TRBJ2-3	few	TGTGCCAGCAGCTTTTGGGACGGTTCAGAGAATACGCAGTATTTT	CASSFWDGSENTQYF
14	TRBV28	TRBD1	TRBJ2-7	few	TGTGCCAGCAGAACCGGGACAGGGGGGGACGAGCAGTACTTC	CASRTGTGGDEQYF
14	TRBV4-3	NA	TRBJ2-1	NA	TGCGCCAGCAGCCAAGATGGCTATCTAAATGAGCAGTTCTTC	CASSQDGYLNEQFF
12	TRBV29-1	NA	TRBJ1-1	NA	TGCAGCGTAGCGAGGGGAAACACTGAAGCTTTCTTT	CSVARGNTEAFF
13	TRBV7-2	NA	TRBJ2-7	few	TGTGCCAGCAGCTTACTGGGACCCTACGAGCAGTACTTC	CASSLLGPYEQYF
15	TRBV7-3	TRBD1	TRBJ2-3	NA	TGTGCCAGCAGCTTGACAGGGGGCGCGTCAGATACGCAGTATTTT	CASSLTGGASDTQYF
15	TRBV7-9	NA	TRBJ2-5	few	TGTGCCAGCAGCTTAAGTGTCATCCTTTACGAGACCCAGTACTTC	CASSLSVILYETQYF
14	TRBV11-3	TRBD2	TRBJ2-1	NA	TGTGCCAGCAGCTTAAGCGGGAGGTACAATGAGCAGTTCTTC	CASSLSGRYNEQFF
11	TRBV6-5	NA	TRBJ1-2	NA	TGTGCCAGCGGGCCTAACTATGGCTACACCTTC	CASGPNYGYTF
14	TRBV28	TRBD1	TRBJ1-2	NA	TGTGCCAGCAGGGTTACAGGGGGCACGGATGGCTACACCTTC	CASRVTGGTDGYTF
15	TRBV20-1	NA	TRBJ2-2	few	TGCAGTGCCAAAGAGTCGGGTCGGGACACCGGGGAGCTGTTTTTT	CSAKESGRDTGELFF
14	TRBV29-1	NA	TRBJ2-6	few	TGCAGCGTTGTGAAGTTCTCTGGGGCCAACGTCCTGACTTTC	CSVVKFSGANVLTF
15	TRBV7-2	NA	TRBJ2-7	many	TGTGCCAGCAGCTTACAGGCGCTCGCAGGGTACGAGCAGTACTTC	CASSLQALAGYEQYF
14	TRBV20-1	TRBD1	TRBJ1-3	few	TGCAGTACGGCCCCAACAGGGGCCGGAAACACCATATATTTT	CSTAPTGAGNTIYF
15	TRBV5-1	NA	TRBJ2-3	few	TGCGCCAGCAGCTCCTGGGCGGGAAGAGGAGATACGCAGTATTTT	CASSSWAGRGDTQYF
17	TRBV27	TRBD1	TRBJ2-4	many	TGTGCCAGCAGTACCATGACAGGGGTTCGGGGGAAAAACATTCAGTACTTC	CASSTMTGVRGKNIQYF
15	TRBV4-1	NA	TRBJ1-6	few	TGCGCCAGCAGCCAAGTGGGGGCCGGCGGCTCACCCCTCCACTTT	CASSQVGAGGSPLHF
15	TRBV27	NA	TRBJ2-1	NA	TGTGCCAGCAGTTACCTCCCGGCAGGCCACAATGAGCAGTTCTTC	CASSYLPAGHNEQFF
17	TRBV6-2/TRBV6-3	NA	TRBJ2-6	few	TGTGCCAGCAGTTACGAAGGACAGCCCTCTGGGGCCAACGTCCTGACTTTC	CASSYEGQPSGANVLTF
14	TRBV28	NA	TRBJ2-5	few	TGTGCCAGCAGTCCCCGGGGGCGGGAAGAGACCCAGTACTTC	CASSPRGREETQYF
15	TRBV28	NA	TRBJ2-3	NA	TGTGCCAGCAGTTTTATAGGGAATCCACCAGATACGCAGTATTTT	CASSFIGNPPDTQYF
19	TRBV6-1	TRBD2	TRBJ2-1	NA	TGTGCCAGCAGCGGTCCGAGGGCAAGTGAAAGCGGGAGGGCCAGTGAGCAGTTCTTC	CASSGPRASESGRASEQFF
14	TRBV11-2	NA	TRBJ1-3	NA	TGTGCCAGCAGCCGGACATACTCTGGAAACACCATATATTTT	CASSRTYSGNTIYF
11	TRBV11-2	NA	TRBJ1-1	NA	TGTGCCAGCAGCGGCGACAGGCGGTCTTTCTTT	CASSGDRRSFF
11	TRBV28	NA	TRBJ2-7	few	TGTGCCAGCACCTCAGCCTACGAGCAGTACTTC	CASTSAYEQYF
15	TRBV2	NA	TRBJ2-7	NA	TGTGCCAGCAGTCAGACTATTGCCGTCCTCGAGGAGCAGTACTTC	CASSQTIAVLEEQYF
15	TRBV15	TRBD2	TRBJ2-1	NA	TGTGCCACCAGCAGAGAACTAGCGACCTACAATGAGCAGTTCTTC	CATSRELATYNEQFF
17	TRBV12-5	TRBD1	TRBJ1-1	NA	TGTGCTAGTGGTTTGGTACCGACAGGGTCGATGTTCACTGAAGCTTTCTTT	CASGLVPTGSMFTEAFF
14	TRBV28	NA	TRBJ2-5	few	TGTGCCAGCAGCCAGAGGGGGGGAAAAGAGACCCAGTACTTC	CASSQRGGKETQYF
16	TRBV4-3	NA	TRBJ1-2	NA	TGCGCCAGCAGCCCTAACCTCGACGGGATGAGCTATGGCTACACCTTC	CASSPNLDGMSYGYTF
14	TRBV7-6	TRBD1	TRBJ2-3	NA	TGTGCCAGCAGCTCTCGGACAGGGGGAGATACGCAGTATTTT	CASSSRTGGDTQYF
12	TRBV11-1	NA	TRBJ1-1	NA	TGTGCCAGCAGACCATGGGGCACTGAAGCTTTCTTT	CASRPWGTEAFF
14	TRBV19	TRBD2	TRBJ2-1	NA	TGTGCCAGTAGTATTAGCGGGACCAACAATGAGCAGTTCTTC	CASSISGTNNEQFF
13	TRBV7-6	NA	TRBJ2-7	once	TGTGCCAGCAGCTTAGATTTCGACAGCGAGCAGTACTTC	CASSLDFDSEQYF